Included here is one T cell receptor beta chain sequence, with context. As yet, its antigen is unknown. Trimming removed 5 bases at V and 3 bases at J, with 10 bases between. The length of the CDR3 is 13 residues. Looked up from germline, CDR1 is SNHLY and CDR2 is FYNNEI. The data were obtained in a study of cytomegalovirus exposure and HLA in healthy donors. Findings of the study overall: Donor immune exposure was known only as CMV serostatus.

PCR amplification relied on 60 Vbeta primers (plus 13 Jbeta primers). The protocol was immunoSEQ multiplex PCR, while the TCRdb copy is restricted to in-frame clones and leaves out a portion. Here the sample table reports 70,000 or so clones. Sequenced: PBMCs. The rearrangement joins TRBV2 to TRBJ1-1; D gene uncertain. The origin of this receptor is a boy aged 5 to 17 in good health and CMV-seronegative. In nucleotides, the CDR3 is TGTGCCAGCAGTTCGACAAAGTACACTGAAGCTTTCTTT. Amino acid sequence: CASSSTKYTEAFF. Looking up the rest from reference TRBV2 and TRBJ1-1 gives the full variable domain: EPEVTQTPSHQVTQMGQEVILRCVPISNHLYFYWYRQILGQKVEFLVSFYNNEISEKSEIFDDQFSVERPDGSNFTLKIRSTKLEDSAMYFCASSSTKYTEAFFGQGTRLTVV.